This T cell receptor beta chain was recovered during a study of low-dose radiotherapy and immunotherapy resistance in tumors. At the level of the study: Cohort 2, a group dosed every two weeks at 1 Gy per fraction, received 13 Gy in total over 26 weeks.

V shed 2 bases and J shed 6 bases, with 19 bases lying between them. CDR1 and CDR2 (germline): SGHRS, YFSETQ. This CDR3 contains 16 residues. TRAV- and TRBV-specific primers were used for first-strand cDNA, which covered alpha and beta chains. With a V-primer adapter and a constant-region primer, TCRs were amplified for around 21 PCR cycles. In vitro transcription served to amplify the mRNA that had been isolated. TCRdb analysed the reads with MiXCR anew, one entry per CDR3 protein. The sample has around 83,000 distinct CDR3 sequences, over 15% seen once; the top ten hold more than 4.5%. Time point specified: before trial treatment. In the RACIN dose-escalation trial, donors got nivolumab plus ipilimumab with aspirin, cyclophosphamide and radiotherapy. There are many counts of this clonotype.

Material: PBMCs, obtained before treatment. The sequence was collected from a male donor with prostate cancer. This chain joins TRBV5-1 and TRBJ2-3, with D perhaps matching TRBD1 (6 bases). This CDR3 reads CASSLFSQGRRDTQYF. In nucleotides, the CDR3 is TGCGCCAGCAGCTTATTTTCACAGGGCCGGCGCGATACGCAGTATTTT.